This T cell receptor (beta chain) stems from a study of OX40 agonist ivuxolimab in advanced cancers. Broader study findings: Clonal expansion from baseline to week 6 occurred in both CD4+ and CD8+ T cells.

Only in-frame clones appear in the TCRdb table, and some are missing; sequencing was by immunoSEQ multiplex PCR. The repertoire holds 30,000 to 40,000 clones, with 82% as singletons. On this clone itself: What it recognizes is unknown.

Blood specimens came from baseline, cycle 4 day 1, and cycle 7 day 1. Deletions cut 6 bases from V and 1 base from J, with 6 bases between. This CDR3 contains 12 residues. Per the germline V gene, CDR1 is LNHDA and CDR2 is SQIVND (reference sequence). The chain is built from TRBV19 and TRBJ1-1; the D is unclear. Sequenced here: CD4+ or CD8+ T cells sorted from blood, sampled in a trial of the OX40 agonist ivuxolimab. This receptor was obtained from an adult with an advanced solid tumor such as melanoma, head and neck, liver or kidney cancer. DNA of the CDR3: TGTGCCAGTAGATATACGAACACTGAAGCTTTCTTT. Encoded protein: CASRYTNTEAFF. The whole variable domain, filled in from reference TRBV19 and TRBJ1-1, reads DGGITQSPKYLFRKEGQNVTLSCEQNLNHDAMYWYRQDPGQGLRLIYYSQIVNDFQKGDIAEGYSVSREKKESFPLTVTSAQKNPTAFYLCASRYTNTEAFFGQGTRLTVV.